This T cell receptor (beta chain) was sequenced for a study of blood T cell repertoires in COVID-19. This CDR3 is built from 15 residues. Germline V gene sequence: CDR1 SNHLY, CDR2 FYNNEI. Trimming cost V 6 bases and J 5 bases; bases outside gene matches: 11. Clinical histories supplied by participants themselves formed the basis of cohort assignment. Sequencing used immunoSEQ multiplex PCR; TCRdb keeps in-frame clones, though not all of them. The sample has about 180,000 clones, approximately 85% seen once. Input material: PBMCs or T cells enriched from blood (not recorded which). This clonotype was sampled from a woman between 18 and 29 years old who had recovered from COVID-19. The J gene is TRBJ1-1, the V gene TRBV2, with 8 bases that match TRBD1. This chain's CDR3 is CASSQLGQGRTEAFF. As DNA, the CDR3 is TGTGCCAGCAGCCAACTCGGACAGGGCAGAACTGAAGCTTTCTTT.